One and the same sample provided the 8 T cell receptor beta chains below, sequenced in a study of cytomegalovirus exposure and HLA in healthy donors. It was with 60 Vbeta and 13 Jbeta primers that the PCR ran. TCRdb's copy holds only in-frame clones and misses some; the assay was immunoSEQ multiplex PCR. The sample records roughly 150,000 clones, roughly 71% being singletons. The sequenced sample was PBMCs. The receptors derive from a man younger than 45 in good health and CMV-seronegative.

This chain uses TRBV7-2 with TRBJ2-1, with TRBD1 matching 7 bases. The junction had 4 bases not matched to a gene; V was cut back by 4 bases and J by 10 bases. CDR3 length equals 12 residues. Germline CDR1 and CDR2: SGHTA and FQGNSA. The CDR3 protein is CASSSTGLEQFF. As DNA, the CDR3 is TGTGCCAGCAGCTCGACAGGGCTCGAGCAGTTCTTC.

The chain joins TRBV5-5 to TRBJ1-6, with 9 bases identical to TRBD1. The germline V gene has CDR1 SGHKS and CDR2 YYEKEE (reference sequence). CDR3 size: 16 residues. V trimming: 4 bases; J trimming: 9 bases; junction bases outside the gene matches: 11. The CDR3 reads CASSPQPGQGRSPLHF. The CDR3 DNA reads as TGTGCCAGCAGCCCCCAGCCGGGACAGGGTCGTTCACCCCTCCACTTT.

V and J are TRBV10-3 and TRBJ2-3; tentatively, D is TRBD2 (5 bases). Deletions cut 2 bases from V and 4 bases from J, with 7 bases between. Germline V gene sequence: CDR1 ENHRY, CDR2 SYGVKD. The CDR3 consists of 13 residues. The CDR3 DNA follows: TGTGCCATCAGTGAGGAGGGTGCAGATACGCAGTATTTT. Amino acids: CAISEEGADTQYF.

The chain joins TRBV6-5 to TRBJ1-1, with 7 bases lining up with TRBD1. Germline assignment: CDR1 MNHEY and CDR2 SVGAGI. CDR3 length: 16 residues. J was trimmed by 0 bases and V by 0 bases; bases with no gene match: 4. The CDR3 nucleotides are TGTGCCAGCAGTTACTCGGGACAGCCCATGAACACTGAAGCTTTCTTT. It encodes CASSYSGQPMNTEAFF.

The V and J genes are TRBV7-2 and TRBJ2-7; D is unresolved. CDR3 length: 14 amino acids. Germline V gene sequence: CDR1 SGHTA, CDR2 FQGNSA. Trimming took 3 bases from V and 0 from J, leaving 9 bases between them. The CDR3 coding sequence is TGTGCCAGCAGCTTCAAGAGGCGCTCCTACGAGCAGTACTTC. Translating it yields CASSFKRRSYEQYF.

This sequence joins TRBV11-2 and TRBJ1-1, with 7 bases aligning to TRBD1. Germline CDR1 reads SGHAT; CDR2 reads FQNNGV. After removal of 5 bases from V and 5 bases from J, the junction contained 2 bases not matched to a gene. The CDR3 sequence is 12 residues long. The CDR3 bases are TGTGCCAGCAGCCCGGACAGGACTGAAGCTTTCTTT. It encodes CASSPDRTEAFF.

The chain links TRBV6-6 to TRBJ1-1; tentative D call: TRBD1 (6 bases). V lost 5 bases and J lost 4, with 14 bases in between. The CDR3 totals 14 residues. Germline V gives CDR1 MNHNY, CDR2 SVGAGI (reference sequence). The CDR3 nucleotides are TGTGCCAGCAGTCTTACAGGGAAATTCACTGAAGCTTTCTTT. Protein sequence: CASSLTGKFTEAFF.

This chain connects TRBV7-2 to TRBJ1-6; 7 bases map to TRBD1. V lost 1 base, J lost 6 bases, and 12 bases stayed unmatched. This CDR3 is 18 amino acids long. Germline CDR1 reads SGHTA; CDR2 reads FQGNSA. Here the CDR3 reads CASSLVSGGGAANSPLHF. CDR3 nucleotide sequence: TGTGCCAGCAGCTTAGTATCTGGAGGGGGCGCCGCTAATTCACCCCTCCACTTT.